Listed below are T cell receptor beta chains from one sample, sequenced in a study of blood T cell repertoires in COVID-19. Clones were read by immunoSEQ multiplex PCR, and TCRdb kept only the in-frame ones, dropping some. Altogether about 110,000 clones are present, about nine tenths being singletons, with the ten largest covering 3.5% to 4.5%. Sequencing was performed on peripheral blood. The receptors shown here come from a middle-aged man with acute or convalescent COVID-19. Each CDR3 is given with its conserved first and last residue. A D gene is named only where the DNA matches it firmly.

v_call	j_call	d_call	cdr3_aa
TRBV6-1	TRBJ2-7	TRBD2	CASSEAGGAYEQYF
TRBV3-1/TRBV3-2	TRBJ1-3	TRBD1	CASSPTGLNTIYF
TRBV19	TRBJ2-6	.	CASSRGLVGASGANVLTF
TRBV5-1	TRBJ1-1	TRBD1	CASSFRQGQNTEAFF
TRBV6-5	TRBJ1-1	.	CASRTTGGGDTEAFF
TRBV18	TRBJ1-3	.	CASSPFFRDTIYF
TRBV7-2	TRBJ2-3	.	CASSPSRVSTDTQYF
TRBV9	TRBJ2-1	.	CASSSGGGTPKEQFF
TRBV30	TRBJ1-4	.	CAWSATPLSGAEKLFF
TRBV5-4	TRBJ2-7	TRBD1	CASSPGTGLSYEQYF
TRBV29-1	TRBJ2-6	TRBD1	CSVETGTGRSGANVLTF
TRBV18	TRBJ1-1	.	CASSPPSRVDEAFF
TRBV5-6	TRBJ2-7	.	CASSPIIVDSSSYEQYF
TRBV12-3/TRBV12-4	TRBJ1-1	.	CASSQGFQTEAFF
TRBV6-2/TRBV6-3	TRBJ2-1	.	CASSYQTSFSYNEQFF
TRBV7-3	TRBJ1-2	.	CASSFVSLNYGYTF
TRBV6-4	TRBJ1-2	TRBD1	CASSDTGTGNYGYTF
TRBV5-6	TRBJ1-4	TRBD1	CASNAPGQGKEKLFF
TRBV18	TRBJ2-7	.	CASSPQGVRDHEQYF
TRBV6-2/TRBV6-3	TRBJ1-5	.	CASSYSRLNSNQPQHF
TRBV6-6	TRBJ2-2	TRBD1	CASTSGQGVRGELFF
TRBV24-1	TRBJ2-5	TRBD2	CATSDRGGGQETQYF
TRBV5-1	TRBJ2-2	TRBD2	CASSRLAGGSGTGELFF
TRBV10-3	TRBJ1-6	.	CAISESGVNSPLHF
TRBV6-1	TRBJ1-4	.	CASSDPKGVIGKLFF
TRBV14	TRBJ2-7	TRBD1	CASRDRGDYEQYF